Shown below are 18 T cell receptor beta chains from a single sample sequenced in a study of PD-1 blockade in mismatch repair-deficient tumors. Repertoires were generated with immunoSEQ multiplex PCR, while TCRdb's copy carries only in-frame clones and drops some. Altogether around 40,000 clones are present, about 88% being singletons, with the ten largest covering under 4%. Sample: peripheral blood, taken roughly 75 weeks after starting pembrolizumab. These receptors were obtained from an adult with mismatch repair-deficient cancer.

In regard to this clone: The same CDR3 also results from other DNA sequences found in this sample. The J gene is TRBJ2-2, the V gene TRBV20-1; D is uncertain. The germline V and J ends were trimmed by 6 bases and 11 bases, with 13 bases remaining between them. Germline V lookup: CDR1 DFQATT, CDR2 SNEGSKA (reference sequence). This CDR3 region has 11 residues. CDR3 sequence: CSAPRNGELFF. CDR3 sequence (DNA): TGCAGTGCCCCTCGGAACGGAGAGCTGTTTTTT.

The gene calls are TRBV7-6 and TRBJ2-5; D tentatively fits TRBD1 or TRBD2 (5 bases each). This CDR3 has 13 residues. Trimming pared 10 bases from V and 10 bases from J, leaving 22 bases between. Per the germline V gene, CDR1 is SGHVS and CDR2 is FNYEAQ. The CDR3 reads CATLRDPASIQYF. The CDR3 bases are TGTGCCACTCTCCGGGACCCAGCGTCGATCCAGTACTTC.

In DNA form, the CDR3 reads TGTGCCAGCAGCCAAGAGGGTGGAGGGAGTAGGGAGACCCAGTACTTC. Translating gives CASSQEGGGSRETQYF. The chain recombines TRBV4-2 with TRBJ2-5, with a weak D call TRBD2 (6 bases). Germline CDR1 LGHNA, CDR2 YNFKEQ. The CDR3 extends over 16 amino acids. V was cut by 0 bases and J by 5 bases, with 16 bases left in between.

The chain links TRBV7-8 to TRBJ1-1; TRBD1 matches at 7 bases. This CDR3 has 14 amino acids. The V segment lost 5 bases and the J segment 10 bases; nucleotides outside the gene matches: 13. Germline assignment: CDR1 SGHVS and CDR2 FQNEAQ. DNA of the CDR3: TGTGCCAGCAGCCCCGGCCTGGACAGGATGAGAGCTTTCTTT. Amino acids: CASSPGLDRMRAFF. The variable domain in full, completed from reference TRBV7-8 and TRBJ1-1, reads GAGVSQSPRYKVAKRGQDVALRCDPISGHVSLFWYQQALGQGPEFLTYFQNEAQLDKSGLPSDRFFAERPEGSVSTLKIQRTQQEDSAVYLCASSPGLDRMRAFFGQGTRLTVV.

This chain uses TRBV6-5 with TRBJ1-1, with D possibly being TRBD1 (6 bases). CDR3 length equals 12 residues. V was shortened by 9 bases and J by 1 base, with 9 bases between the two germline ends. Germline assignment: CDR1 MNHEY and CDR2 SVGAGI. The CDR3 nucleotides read TGTGCCAGTATGGGGGCGAACACTGAAGCTTTCTTT. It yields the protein CASMGANTEAFF.

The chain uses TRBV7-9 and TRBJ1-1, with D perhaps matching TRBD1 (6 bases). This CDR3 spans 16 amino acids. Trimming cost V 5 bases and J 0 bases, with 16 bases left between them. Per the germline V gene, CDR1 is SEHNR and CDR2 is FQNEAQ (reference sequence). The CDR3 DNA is TGTGCCAGCAGCACCGCCGGCGGGGGCATGAACACTGAAGCTTTCTTT. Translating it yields CASSTAGGGMNTEAFF.

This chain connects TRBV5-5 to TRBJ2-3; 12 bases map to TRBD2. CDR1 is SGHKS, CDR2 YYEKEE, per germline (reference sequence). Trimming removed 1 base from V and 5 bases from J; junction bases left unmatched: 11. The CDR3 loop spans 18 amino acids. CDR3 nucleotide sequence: TGTGCCAGCAGCTTGTGGGGGGACTCGGGACTAGCGGGAGATACGCAGTATTTT. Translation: CASSLWGDSGLAGDTQYF.

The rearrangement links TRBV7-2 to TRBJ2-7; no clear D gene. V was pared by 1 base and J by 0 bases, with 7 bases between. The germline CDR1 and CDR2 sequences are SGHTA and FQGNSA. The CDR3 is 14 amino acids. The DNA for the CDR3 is TGTGCCAGCAGCTTAGTGTTCTCCTCCTACGAGCAGTACTTC. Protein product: CASSLVFSSYEQYF. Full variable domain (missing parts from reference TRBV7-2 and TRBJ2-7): GAGVSQSPSNKVTEKGKDVELRCDPISGHTALYWYRQSLGQGLEFLIYFQGNSAPDKSGLPSDRFSAERTGGSVSTLTIQRTQQEDSAVYLCASSLVFSSYEQYFGPGTRLTVT.

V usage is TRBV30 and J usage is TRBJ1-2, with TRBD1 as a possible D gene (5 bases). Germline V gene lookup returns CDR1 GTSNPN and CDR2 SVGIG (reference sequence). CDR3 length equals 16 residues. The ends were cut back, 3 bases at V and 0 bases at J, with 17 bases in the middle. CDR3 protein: CAWRQPGLLANYGYTF. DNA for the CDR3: TGTGCCTGGAGACAACCGGGGCTCCTCGCTAACTATGGCTACACCTTC.

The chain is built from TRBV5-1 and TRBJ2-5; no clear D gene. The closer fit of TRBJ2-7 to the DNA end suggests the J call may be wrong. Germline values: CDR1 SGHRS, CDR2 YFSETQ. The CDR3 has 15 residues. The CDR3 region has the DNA TGCGCCAGCAGACCCGGGCGCGGAAGCTCCTACGAGCAGTACTTC. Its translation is CASRPGRGSSYEQYF.

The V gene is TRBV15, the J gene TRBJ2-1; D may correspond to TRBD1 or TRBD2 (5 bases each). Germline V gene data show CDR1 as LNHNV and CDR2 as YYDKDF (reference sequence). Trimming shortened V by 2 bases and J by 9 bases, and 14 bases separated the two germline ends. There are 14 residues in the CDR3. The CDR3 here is CATSRIGTQGEQFF. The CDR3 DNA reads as TGTGCCACCAGCAGAATCGGGACCCAGGGTGAGCAGTTCTTC.

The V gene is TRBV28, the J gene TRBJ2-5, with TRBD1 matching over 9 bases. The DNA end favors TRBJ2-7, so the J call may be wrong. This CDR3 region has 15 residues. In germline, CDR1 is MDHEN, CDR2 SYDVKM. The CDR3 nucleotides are TGTGCCAGCAGTTTAGCGGGACAGGGTGTTTACGAGCAGTACTTC. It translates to CASSLAGQGVYEQYF.

In DNA, the CDR3 is TGCGCCAGCAGCCCGGGACAGGGAAGCTATGGCTACACCTTC. Encoded protein: CASSPGQGSYGYTF. The chain is built from TRBV5-1 and TRBJ1-2; TRBD1 matches 9 bases. With V trimmed by 4 bases and J by 4 bases, 5 bases remained unmatched. The CDR3 is 14 amino acids. The germline V gene has CDR1 SGHRS and CDR2 YFSETQ.

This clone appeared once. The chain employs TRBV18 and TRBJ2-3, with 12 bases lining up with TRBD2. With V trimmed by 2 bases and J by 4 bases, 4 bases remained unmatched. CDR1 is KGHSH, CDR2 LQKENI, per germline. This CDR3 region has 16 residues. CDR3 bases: TGTGCCAGCTCACCATGGACTAGCGGGAACTCAGATACGCAGTATTTT. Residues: CASSPWTSGNSDTQYF.

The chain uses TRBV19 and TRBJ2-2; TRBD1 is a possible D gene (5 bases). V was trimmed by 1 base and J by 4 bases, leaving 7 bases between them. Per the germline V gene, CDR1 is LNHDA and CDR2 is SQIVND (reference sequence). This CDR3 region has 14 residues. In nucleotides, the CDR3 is TGTGCCAGTAGTATAGGACAGAGCACCGGGGAGCTGTTTTTT. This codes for CASSIGQSTGELFF. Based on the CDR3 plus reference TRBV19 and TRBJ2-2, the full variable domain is DGGITQSPKYLFRKEGQNVTLSCEQNLNHDAMYWYRQDPGQGLRLIYYSQIVNDFQKGDIAEGYSVSREKKESFPLTVTSAQKNPTAFYLCASSIGQSTGELFFGEGSRLTVL.

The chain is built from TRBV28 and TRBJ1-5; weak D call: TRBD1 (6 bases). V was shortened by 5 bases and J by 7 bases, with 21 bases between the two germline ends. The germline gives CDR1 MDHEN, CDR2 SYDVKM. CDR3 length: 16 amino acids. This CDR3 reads CASSPTDRPGSQPQHF. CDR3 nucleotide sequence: TGTGCCAGCAGTCCGACTGACAGGCCGGGATCCCAGCCCCAGCATTTT.

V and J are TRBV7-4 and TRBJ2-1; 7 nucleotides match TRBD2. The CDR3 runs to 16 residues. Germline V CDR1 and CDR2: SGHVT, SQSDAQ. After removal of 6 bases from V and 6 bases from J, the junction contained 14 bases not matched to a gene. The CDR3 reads CASSSVRGSPLNEQFF. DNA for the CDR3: TGTGCCAGCAGTTCCGTTCGCGGGAGCCCCCTCAATGAGCAGTTCTTC.

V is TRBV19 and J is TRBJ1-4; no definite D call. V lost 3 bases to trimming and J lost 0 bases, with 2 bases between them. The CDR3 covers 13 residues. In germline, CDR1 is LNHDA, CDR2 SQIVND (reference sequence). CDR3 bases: TGTGCCAGTAGTATGGCAACTAATGAAAAACTGTTTTTT. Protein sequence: CASSMATNEKLFF.